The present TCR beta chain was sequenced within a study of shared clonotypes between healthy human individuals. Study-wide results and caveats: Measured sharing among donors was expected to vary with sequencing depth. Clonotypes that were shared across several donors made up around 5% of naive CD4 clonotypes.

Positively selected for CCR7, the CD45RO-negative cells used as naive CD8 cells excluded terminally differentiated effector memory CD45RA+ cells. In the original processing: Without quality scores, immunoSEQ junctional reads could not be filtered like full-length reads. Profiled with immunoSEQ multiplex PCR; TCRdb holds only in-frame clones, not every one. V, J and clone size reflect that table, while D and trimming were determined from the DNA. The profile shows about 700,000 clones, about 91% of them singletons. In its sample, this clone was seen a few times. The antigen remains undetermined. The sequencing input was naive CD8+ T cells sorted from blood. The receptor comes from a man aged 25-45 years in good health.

As DNA, the CDR3 is TGTGCGGCAGGGGGAAACATTCAGTACTTC. This translates into CAAGGNIQYF. The chain links TRBV19 to TRBJ2-4; 7 nucleotides match TRBD1. Germline V gene lookup returns CDR1 LNHDA and CDR2 SQIVND (reference sequence). The CDR3 is 10 residues long.